Listed here is a single T cell receptor beta chain. The V and J ends lost 3 bases and 0 bases respectively, with 8 bases between them. The CDR3 totals 14 residues. Germline CDR1 reads KGHSH; CDR2 reads LQKENI. The record originates from a study of blood T cell repertoires in COVID-19. Study overall: Acute-phase and convalescent COVID-19 samples originated in the United States, Italy and Spain. Nucleic acid was either cDNA or gDNA, and it came from T cells, B-cell-depleted T cells, or PBMCs.

In the original analysis: The authors estimated nucleated cell counts from reference gene primer amplification. Repertoires were generated with immunoSEQ multiplex PCR, while TCRdb's copy carries only in-frame clones and drops some. That table gives V, J and clone size, and the DNA gave D and trimming. The table includes more than 200,000 clones, approximately 79% detected once. Material: peripheral blood. The V call is TRBV18, the J call TRBJ1-1, with D possibly matching TRBD1 (5 bases). This receptor was obtained from a woman of 80 years or more with active or convalescent COVID-19. The CDR3 DNA reads TGTGCCAGCTCACCGACAGTGATGAACACTGAAGCTTTCTTT. Its translation: CASSPTVMNTEAFF. Variable domain in full (rest from reference TRBV18 and TRBJ1-1): NAGVMQNPRHLVRRRGQEARLRCSPMKGHSHVYWYRQLPEEGLKFMVYLQKENIIDESGMPKERFSAEFPKEGPSILRIQQVVRGDSAAYFCASSPTVMNTEAFFGQGTRLTVV.